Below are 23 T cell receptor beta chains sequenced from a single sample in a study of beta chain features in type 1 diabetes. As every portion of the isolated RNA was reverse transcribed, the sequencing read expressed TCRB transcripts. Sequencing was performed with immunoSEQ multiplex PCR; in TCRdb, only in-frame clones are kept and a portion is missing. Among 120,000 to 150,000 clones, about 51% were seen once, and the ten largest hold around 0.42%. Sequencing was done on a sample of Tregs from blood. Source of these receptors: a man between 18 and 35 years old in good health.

The chain's CDR3 is CASSAGQGRTDTQYF. CDR3 sequence (DNA): TGTGCCAGCAGCGCCGGACAGGGTCGCACAGATACGCAGTATTTT. V gene TRBV9 combines with J gene TRBJ2-3; 8 bases agree with TRBD1. The CDR3 is 15 residues long. Looked up from germline, CDR1 is SGDLS and CDR2 is YYNGEE. V dropped 3 bases and J dropped 1; count of bases not matched to a gene: 4.

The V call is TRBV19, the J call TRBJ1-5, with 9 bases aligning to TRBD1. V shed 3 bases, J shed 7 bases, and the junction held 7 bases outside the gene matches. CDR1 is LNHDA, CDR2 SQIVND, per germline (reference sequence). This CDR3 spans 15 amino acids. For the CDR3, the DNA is TGTGCCAGTAGTATGACAGGGGGGACTACCCAGCCCCAGCATTTT. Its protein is CASSMTGGTTQPQHF.

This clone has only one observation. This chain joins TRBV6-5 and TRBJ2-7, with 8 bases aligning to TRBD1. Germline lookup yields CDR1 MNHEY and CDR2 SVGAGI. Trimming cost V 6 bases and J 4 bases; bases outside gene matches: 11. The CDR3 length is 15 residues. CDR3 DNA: TGTGCCAGCAGGGTCTCCGGGACAGGTGTTTACGAGCAGTACTTC. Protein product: CASRVSGTGVYEQYF.

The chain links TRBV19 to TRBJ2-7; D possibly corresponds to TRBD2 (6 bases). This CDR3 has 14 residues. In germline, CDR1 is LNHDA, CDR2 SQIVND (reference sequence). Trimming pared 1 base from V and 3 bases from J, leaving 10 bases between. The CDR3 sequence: CASSIAEGRYEQYF. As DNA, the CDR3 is TGTGCCAGTAGTATAGCGGAGGGACGCTACGAGCAGTACTTC.

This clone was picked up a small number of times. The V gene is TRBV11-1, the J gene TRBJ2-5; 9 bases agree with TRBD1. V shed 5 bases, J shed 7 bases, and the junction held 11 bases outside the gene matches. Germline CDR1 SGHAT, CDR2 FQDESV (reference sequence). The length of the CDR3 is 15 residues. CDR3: CASSPEDRGSGTQYF. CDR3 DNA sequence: TGTGCCAGCAGCCCGGAGGACAGGGGTAGTGGGACCCAGTACTTC.

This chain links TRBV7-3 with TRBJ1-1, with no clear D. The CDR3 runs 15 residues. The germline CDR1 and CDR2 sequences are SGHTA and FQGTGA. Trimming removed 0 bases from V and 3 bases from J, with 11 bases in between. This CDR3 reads CASSLTAGSDTEAFF. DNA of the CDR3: TGTGCCAGCAGCTTAACTGCGGGTAGCGACACTGAAGCTTTCTTT.

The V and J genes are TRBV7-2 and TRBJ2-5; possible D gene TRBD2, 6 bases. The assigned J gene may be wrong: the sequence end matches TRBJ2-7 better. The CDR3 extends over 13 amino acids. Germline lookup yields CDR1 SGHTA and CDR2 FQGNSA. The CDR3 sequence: CASSFSGVYEQYF. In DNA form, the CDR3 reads TGTGCCAGCAGCTTTTCGGGGGTCTACGAGCAGTACTTC.

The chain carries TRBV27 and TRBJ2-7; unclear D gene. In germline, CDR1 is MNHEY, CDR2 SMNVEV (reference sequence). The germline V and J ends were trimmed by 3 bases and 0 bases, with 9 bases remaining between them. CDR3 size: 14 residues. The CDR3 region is CASSFGARSYEQYF. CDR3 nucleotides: TGTGCCAGCAGTTTCGGTGCCCGCTCCTACGAGCAGTACTTC.

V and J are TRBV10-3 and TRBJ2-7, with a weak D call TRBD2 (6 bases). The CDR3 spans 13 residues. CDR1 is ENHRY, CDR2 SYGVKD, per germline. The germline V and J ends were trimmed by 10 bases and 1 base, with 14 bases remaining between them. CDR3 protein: CATRAGSSYEQYF. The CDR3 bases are TGTGCCACCCGGGCGGGGAGTTCCTACGAGCAGTACTTC.

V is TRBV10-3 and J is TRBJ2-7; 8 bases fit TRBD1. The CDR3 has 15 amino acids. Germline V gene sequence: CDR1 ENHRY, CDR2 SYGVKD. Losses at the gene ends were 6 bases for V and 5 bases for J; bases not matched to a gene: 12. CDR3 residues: CAIRGMDRVGDEQYF. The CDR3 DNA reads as TGTGCCATCAGGGGAATGGACAGGGTCGGCGACGAGCAGTACTTC.

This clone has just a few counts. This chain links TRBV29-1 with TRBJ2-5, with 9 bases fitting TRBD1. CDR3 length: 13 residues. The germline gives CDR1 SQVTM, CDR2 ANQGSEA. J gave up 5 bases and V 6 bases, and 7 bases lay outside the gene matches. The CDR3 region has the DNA TGCAGCGTCGACAGGGGGTCAGTGGAGACCCAGTACTTC. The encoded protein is CSVDRGSVETQYF.

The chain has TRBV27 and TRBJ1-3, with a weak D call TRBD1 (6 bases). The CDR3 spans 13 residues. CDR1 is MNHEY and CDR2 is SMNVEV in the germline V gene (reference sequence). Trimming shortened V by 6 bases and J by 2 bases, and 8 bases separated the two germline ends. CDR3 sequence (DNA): TGTGCCAGCAGCACAGGGCCTGGAAACACCATATATTTT. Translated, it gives CASSTGPGNTIYF.

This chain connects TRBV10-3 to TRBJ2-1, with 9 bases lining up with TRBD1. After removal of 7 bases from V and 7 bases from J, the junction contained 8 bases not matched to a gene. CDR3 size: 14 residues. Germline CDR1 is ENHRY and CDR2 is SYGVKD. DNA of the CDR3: TGTGCCATCAAACTGGACAGGGGACGGAATGAGCAGTTCTTC. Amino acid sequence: CAIKLDRGRNEQFF.

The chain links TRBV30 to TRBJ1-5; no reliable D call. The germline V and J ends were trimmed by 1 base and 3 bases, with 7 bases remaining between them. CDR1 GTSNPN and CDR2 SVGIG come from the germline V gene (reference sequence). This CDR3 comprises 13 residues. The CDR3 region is CAWSGSINQPQHF. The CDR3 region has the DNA TGTGCCTGGAGTGGGAGTATCAATCAGCCCCAGCATTTT.

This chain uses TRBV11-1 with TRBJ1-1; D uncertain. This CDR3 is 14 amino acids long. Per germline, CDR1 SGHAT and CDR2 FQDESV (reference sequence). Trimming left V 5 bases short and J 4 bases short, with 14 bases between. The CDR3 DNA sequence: TGTGCCAGCAGCCCACGAGTGGGAGGCACTGAAGCTTTCTTT. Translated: CASSPRVGGTEAFF.

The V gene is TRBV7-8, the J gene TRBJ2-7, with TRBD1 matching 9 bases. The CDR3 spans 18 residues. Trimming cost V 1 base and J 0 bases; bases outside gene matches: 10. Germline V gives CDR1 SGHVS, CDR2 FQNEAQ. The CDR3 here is CASSLVFLGTGSSYEQYF. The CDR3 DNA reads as TGTGCCAGCAGCTTAGTCTTTCTCGGGACAGGGAGCTCCTACGAGCAGTACTTC.

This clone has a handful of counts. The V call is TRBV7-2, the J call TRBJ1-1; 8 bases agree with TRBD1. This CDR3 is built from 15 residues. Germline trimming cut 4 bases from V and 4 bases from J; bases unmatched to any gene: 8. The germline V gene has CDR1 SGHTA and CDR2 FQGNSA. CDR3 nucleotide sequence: TGTGCCAGCAGCTACTCAGGGGGCGCAAGCACTGAAGCTTTCTTT. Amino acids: CASSYSGGASTEAFF.

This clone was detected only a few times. The CDR3 sequence: CASSLRQGETQYF. The CDR3 bases are TGTGCCAGCAGCTTGAGGCAGGGAGAGACCCAGTACTTC. V is TRBV7-2 and J is TRBJ2-5, with D possibly matching TRBD1 (5 bases). CDR1 and CDR2 from the germline V gene are SGHTA and FQGNSA. V was clipped by 3 bases and J by 4 bases, with 9 bases between them. The CDR3 is 13 amino acids.

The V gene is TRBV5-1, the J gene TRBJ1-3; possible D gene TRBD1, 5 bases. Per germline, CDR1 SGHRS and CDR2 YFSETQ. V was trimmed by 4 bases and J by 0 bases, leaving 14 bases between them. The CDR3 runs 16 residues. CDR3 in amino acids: CASSLSGDLSGNTIYF. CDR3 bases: TGCGCCAGCAGCCTGTCGGGGGACCTCTCTGGAAACACCATATATTTT.

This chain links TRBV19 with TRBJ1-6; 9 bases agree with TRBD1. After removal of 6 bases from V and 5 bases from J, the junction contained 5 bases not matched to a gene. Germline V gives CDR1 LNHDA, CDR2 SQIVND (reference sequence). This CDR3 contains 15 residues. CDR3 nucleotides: TGTGCCAGTAGCTACCGGACAGGGGATAATTCACCCCTCCACTTT. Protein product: CASSYRTGDNSPLHF.

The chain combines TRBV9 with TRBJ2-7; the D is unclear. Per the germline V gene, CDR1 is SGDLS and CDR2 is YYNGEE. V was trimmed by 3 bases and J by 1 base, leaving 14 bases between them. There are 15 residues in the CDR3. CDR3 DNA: TGTGCCAGCAGCGAGGCCCCCTCTAGATCCTACGAGCAGTACTTC. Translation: CASSEAPSRSYEQYF. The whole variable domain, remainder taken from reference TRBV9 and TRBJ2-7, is DSGVTQTPKHLITATGQRVTLRCSPRSGDLSVYWYQQSLDQGLQFLIQYYNGEERAKGNILERFSAQQFPDLHSELNLSSLELGDSALYFCASSEAPSRSYEQYFGPGTRLTVT.

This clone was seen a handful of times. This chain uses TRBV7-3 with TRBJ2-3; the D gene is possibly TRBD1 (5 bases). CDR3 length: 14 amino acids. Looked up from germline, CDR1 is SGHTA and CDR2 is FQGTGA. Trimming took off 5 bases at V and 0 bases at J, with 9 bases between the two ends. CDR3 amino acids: CASSVQGSTDTQYF. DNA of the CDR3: TGTGCCAGCAGCGTCCAGGGCAGCACAGATACGCAGTATTTT.

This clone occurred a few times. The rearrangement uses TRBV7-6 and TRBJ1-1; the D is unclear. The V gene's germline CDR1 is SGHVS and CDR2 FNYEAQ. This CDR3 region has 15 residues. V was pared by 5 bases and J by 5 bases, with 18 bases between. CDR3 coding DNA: TGTGCCAGCAGCCCAGCACGGAGGTCTACAACTGAAGCTTTCTTT. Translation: CASSPARRSTTEAFF.